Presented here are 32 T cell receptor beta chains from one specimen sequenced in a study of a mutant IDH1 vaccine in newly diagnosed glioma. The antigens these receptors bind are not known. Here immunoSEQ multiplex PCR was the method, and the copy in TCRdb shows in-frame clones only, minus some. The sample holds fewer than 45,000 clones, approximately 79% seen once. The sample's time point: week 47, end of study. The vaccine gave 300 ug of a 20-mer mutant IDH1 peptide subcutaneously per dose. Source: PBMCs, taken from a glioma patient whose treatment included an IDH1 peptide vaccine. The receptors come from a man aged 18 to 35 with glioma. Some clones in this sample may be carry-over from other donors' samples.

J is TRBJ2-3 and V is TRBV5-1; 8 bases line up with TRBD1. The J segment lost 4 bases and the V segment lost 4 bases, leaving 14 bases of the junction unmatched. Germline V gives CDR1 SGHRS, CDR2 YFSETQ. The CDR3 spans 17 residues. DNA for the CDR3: TGCGCCAGCAGCCCGAATCCGCAGGGGGCGAGCGCAGATACGCAGTATTTT. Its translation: CASSPNPQGASADTQYF.

The chain's CDR3 is CASSPGRLSNQPQHF. The CDR3 DNA reads TGTGCCAGCAGCCCCGGACGGCTTAGCAATCAGCCCCAGCATTTT. The V call is TRBV6-6, the J call TRBJ1-5; the D is unclear. Per germline, CDR1 MNHNY and CDR2 SVGAGI (reference sequence). The CDR3 extends over 15 amino acids. Deletions cut 6 bases from V and 0 bases from J, with 12 bases between.

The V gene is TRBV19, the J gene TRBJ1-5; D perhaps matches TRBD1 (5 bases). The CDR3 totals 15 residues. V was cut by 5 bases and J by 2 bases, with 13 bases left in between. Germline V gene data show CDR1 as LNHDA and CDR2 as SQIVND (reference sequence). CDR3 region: CASSPGTAGNQPQHF. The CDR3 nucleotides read TGTGCCAGTAGTCCCGGGACGGCCGGCAATCAGCCCCAGCATTTT.

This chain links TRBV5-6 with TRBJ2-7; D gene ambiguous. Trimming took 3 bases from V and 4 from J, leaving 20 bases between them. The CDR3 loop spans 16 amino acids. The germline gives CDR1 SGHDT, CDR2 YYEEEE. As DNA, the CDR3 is TGTGCCAGCAGCTCCCCCCGGAACTTAGGGCCTTACGAGCAGTACTTC. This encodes CASSSPRNLGPYEQYF.

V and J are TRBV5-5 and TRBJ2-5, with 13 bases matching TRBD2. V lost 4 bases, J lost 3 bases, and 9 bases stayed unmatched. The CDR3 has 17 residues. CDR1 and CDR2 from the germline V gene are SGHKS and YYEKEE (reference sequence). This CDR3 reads CASSVPGLAGPEETQYF. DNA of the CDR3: TGTGCCAGCAGCGTACCGGGACTAGCGGGGCCCGAAGAGACCCAGTACTTC.

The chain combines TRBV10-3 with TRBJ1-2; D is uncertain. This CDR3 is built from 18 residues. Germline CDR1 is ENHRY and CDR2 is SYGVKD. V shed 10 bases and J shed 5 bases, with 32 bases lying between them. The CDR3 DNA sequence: TGTGCCACCAACGGACGATCTCTAGGGAGAGACTTAGGATATGGCTACACCTTC. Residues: CATNGRSLGRDLGYGYTF.

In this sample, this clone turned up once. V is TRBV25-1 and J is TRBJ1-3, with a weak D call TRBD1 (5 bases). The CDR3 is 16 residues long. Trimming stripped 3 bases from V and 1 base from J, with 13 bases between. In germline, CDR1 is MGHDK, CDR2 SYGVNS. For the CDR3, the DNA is TGTGCCAGCAGTGACCCCACAGGTTTTTCTGGAAACACCATATATTTT. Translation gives CASSDPTGFSGNTIYF.

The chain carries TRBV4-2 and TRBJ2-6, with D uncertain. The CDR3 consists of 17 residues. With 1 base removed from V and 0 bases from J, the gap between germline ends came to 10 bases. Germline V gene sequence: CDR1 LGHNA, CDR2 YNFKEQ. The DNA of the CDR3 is TGTGCCAGCAGCCAAGGGGCAGTTGTCTCTGGGGCCAACGTCCTGACTTTC. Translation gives CASSQGAVVSGANVLTF.

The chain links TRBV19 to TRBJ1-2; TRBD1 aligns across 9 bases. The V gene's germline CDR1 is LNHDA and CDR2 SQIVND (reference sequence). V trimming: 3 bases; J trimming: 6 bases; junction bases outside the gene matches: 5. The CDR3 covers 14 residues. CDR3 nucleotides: TGTGCCAGTAGTATGGGGACAGGGAAGGATGGCTACACCTTC. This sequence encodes CASSMGTGKDGYTF.

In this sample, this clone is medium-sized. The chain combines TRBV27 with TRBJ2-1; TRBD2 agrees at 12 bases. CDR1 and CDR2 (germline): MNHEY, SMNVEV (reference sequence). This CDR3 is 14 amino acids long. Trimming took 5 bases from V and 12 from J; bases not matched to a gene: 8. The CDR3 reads CASSGLAGGPGQFF. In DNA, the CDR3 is TGTGCCAGCAGTGGGCTAGCGGGAGGGCCCGGGCAGTTCTTC.

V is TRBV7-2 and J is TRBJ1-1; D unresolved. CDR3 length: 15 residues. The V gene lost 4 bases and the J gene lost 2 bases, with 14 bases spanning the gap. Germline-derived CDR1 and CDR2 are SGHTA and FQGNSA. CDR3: CASSSTGPLNTEAFF. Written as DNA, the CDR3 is TGTGCCAGCAGCTCAACTGGACCCTTAAACACTGAAGCTTTCTTT.

The CDR3 spells CASSVDGQGAFPAFF. CDR3 DNA: TGTGCCAGCAGCGTTGATGGACAGGGGGCCTTCCCAGCTTTCTTT. This chain links TRBV9 with TRBJ1-1; 11 positions match TRBD1. There are 15 residues in the CDR3. CDR1 and CDR2 (germline): SGDLS, YYNGEE. V lost 2 bases to trimming and J lost 10 bases; unmatched junction nucleotides: 10.

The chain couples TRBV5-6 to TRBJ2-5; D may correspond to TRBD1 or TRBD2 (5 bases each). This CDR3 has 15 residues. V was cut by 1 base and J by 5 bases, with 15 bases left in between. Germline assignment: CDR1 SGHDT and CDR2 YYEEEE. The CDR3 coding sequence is TGTGCCAGCAGCTTGACGAGGGGATCAGGGGAGACCCAGTACTTC. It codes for CASSLTRGSGETQYF.

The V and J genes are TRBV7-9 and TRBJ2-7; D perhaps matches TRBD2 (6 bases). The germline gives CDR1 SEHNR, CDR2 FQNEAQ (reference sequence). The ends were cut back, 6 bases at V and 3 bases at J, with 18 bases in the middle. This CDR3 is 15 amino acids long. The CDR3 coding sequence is TGTGCCAGCAGTTTTACTAGCAATTCGGTCTACGAGCAGTACTTC. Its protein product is CASSFTSNSVYEQYF.

As DNA, the CDR3 is TGTGCCAGCAGTGAGGCAGGGGAAGCTTTCTTT. Protein sequence: CASSEAGEAFF. The chain is built from TRBV25-1 and TRBJ1-1; D is possibly TRBD1 (5 bases). Trimming shortened V by 3 bases and J by 8 bases, and 7 bases separated the two germline ends. This CDR3 has 11 residues. Germline values: CDR1 MGHDK, CDR2 SYGVNS.

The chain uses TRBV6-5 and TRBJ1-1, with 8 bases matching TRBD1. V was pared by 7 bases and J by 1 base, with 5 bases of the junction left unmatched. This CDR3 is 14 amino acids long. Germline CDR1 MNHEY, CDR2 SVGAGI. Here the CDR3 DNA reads TGTGCCAGCACTTATACAGGGGGGAACACTGAAGCTTTCTTT. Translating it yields CASTYTGGNTEAFF.

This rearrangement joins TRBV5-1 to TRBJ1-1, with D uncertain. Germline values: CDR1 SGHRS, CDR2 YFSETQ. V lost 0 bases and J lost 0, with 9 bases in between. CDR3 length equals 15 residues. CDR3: CASSLVGGLNTEAFF. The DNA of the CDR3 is TGCGCCAGCAGCTTGGTCGGAGGGTTGAACACTGAAGCTTTCTTT.

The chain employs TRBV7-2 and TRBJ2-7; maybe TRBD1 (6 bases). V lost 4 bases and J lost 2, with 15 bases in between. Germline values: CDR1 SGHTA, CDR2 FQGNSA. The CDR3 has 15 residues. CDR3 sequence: CASSSPRGWAYEQYF. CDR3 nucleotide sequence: TGTGCCAGCAGCTCCCCCAGGGGATGGGCCTACGAGCAGTACTTC.

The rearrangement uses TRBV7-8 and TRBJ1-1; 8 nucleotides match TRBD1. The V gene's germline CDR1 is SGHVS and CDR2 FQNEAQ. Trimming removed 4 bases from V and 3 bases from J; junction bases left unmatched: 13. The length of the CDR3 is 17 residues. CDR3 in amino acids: CASSYPGGGTRYTEAFF. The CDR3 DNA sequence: TGTGCCAGCAGCTATCCAGGGGGCGGCACTCGATACACTGAAGCTTTCTTT.

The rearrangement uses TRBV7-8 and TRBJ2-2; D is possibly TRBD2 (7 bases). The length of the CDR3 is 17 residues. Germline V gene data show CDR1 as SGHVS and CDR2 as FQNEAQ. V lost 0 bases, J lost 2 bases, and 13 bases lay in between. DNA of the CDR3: TGTGCCAGCAGCTTAGCCGGGGGGCTAAGAAACACCGGGGAGCTGTTTTTT. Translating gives CASSLAGGLRNTGELFF.

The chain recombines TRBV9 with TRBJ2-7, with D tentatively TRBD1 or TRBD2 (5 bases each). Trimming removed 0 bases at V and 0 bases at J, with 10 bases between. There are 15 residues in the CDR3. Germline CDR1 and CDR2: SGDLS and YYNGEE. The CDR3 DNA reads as TGTGCCAGCAGCGTAGGAGGGGCCAACTCCTACGAGCAGTACTTC. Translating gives CASSVGGANSYEQYF.

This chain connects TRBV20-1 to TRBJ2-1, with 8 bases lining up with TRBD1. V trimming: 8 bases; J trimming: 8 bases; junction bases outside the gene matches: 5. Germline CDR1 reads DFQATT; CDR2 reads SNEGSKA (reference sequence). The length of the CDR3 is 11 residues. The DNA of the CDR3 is TGCAGTACCCGACAGGGGTATGAGCAGTTCTTC. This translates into CSTRQGYEQFF.

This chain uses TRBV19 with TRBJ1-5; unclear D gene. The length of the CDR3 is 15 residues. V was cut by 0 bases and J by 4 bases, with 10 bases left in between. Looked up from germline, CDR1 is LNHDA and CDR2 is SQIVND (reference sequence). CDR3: CASSIDPTGNQPQHF. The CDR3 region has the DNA TGTGCCAGTAGTATAGATCCCACCGGGAATCAGCCCCAGCATTTT. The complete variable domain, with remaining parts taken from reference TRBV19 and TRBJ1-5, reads DGGITQSPKYLFRKEGQNVTLSCEQNLNHDAMYWYRQDPGQGLRLIYYSQIVNDFQKGDIAEGYSVSREKKESFPLTVTSAQKNPTAFYLCASSIDPTGNQPQHFGDGTRLSIL.

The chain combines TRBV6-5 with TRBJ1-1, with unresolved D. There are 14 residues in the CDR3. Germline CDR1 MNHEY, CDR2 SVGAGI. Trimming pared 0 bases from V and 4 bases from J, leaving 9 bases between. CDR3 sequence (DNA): TGTGCCAGCAGTTACTCGCTGGTTGCCACTGAAGCTTTCTTT. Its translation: CASSYSLVATEAFF.

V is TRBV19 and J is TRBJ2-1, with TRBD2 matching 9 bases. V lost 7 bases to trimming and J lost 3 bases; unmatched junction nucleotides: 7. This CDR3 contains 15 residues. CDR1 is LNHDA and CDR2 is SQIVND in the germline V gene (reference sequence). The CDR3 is CASTKSGGLYNEQFF. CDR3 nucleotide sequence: TGTGCCAGTACCAAAAGCGGGGGGCTCTACAATGAGCAGTTCTTC. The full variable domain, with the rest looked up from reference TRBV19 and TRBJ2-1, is DGGITQSPKYLFRKEGQNVTLSCEQNLNHDAMYWYRQDPGQGLRLIYYSQIVNDFQKGDIAEGYSVSREKKESFPLTVTSAQKNPTAFYLCASTKSGGLYNEQFFGPGTRLTVL.

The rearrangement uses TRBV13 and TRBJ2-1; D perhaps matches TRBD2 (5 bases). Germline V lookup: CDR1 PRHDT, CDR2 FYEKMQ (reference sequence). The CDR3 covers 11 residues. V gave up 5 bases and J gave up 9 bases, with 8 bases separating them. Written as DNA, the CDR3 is TGTGCCAGCAGCCGGAGGAGTGAGCAGTTCTTC. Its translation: CASSRRSEQFF.

The CDR3: CASSLASAGANYGYTF. Written as DNA, the CDR3 is TGTGCCAGCAGCTTAGCTTCAGCGGGGGCTAACTATGGCTACACCTTC. This rearrangement joins TRBV7-2 to TRBJ1-2, with D possibly TRBD1 on 5 matching bases. Trimming left V 0 bases short and J 0 bases short, with 11 bases between. Per the germline V gene, CDR1 is SGHTA and CDR2 is FQGNSA. This CDR3 is 16 amino acids long. Looking up the rest from reference TRBV7-2 and TRBJ1-2 gives the full variable domain: GAGVSQSPSNKVTEKGKDVELRCDPISGHTALYWYRQSLGQGLEFLIYFQGNSAPDKSGLPSDRFSAERTGGSVSTLTIQRTQQEDSAVYLCASSLASAGANYGYTFGSGTRLTVV.

CDR3 nucleotide sequence: TGTGCCAGCAGTATCACCGGGACTAGCGTCTATGAGCAGTTCTTC. Protein sequence: CASSITGTSVYEQFF. The chain has TRBV6-5 and TRBJ2-1; 10 bases align to TRBD2. Germline V CDR1 and CDR2: MNHEY, SVGAGI. The CDR3 totals 15 residues. The J segment lost 8 bases and the V segment lost 5 bases, leaving 9 bases of the junction unmatched.

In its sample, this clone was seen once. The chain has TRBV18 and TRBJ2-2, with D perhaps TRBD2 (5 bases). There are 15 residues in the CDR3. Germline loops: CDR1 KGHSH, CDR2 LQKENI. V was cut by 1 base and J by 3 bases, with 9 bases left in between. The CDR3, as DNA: TGTGCCAGCTCACCACACGCGGAGGACACCGGGGAGCTGTTTTTT. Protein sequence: CASSPHAEDTGELFF.

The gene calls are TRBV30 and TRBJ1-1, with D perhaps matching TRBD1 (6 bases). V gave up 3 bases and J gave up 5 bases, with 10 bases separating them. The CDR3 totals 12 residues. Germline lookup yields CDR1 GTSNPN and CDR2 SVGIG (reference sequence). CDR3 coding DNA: TGTGCCTGGAGACAGGGTACGACTGAAGCTTTCTTT. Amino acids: CAWRQGTTEAFF.

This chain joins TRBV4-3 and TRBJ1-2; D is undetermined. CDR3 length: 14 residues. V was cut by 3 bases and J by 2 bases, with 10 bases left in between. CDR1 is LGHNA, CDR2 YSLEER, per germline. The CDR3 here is CASSQGIGNYGYTF. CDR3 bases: TGCGCCAGCAGCCAGGGGATCGGGAACTATGGCTACACCTTC.

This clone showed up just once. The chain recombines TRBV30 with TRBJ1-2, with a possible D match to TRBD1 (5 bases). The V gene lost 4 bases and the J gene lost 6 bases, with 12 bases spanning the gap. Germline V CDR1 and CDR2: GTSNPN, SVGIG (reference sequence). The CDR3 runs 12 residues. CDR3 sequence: CAWTWGGNGYTF. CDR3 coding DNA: TGTGCCTGGACCTGGGGGGGGAATGGCTACACCTTC.